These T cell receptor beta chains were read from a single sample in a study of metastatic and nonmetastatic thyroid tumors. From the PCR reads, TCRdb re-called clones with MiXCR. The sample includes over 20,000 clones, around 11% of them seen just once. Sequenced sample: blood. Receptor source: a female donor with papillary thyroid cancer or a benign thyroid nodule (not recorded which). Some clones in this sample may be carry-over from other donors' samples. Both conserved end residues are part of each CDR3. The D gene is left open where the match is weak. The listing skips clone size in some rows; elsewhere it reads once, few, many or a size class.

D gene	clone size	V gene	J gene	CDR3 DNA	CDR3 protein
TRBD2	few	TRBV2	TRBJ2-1	TGTGCCAGCAGAGGGACTAGCGGGAGCTATGAGCAGTTCTTC	CASRGTSGSYEQFF
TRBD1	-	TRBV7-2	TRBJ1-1	TGTGCCAGCAGCTGGAGACAGGGGGCCAACACTGAAGCTTTCTTT	CASSWRQGANTEAFF
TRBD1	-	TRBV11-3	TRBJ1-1	TGTGCCAGCAGCTTATTTCAGGGGGCGGTGACTGAAGCTTTCTTT	CASSLFQGAVTEAFF
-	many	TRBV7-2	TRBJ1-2	TGTGCCAGCAGCTTAGAAGGGGCTGGTGGCTACACCTTC	CASSLEGAGGYTF
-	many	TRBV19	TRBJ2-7	TGTGCCAGTAGTATAGCGCCCGGACTTTCCTACGAGCAGTACTTC	CASSIAPGLSYEQYF
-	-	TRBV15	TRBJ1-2	TGTGCCACCAGCAGCGCGACTGGACACTATGCCTACACCTTC	CATSSATGHYAYTF
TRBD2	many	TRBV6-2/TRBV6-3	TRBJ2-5	TGTGCCAGCAGGCTGCTAACGGGACTAGGAGAAGAGACCCAGTACTTC	CASRLLTGLGEETQYF
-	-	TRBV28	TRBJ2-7	TGTGCCAGCAGTTTAGCTGCCCGGGCTCATTACGAGAAGTACTTC	CASSLAARAHYEKYF
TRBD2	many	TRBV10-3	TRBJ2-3	TGTGCCATCAAAACTAGACGGGGGGTCACAGATACGCAGTATTTT	CAIKTRRGVTDTQYF
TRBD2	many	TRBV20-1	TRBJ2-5	TGCAGTGCCGGGCGGGGGGACCCGAAGGAGACCCAGTACTTC	CSAGRGDPKETQYF
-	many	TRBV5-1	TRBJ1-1	TGCGCCAGCAGCTTGACAGAGCACATGAACACTGAAGCTTTCTTT	CASSLTEHMNTEAFF
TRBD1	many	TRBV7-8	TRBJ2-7	TGTGCCAGCAGCTTAGGACCGGGACAGGGTCGATACGAGCAGTACTTC	CASSLGPGQGRYEQYF
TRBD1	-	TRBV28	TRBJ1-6	TGTGCCAGCAGTCTCCGGGACAGGGGGCCGCTTCAAGATTCACCCCTCCACTTT	CASSLRDRGPLQDSPLHF
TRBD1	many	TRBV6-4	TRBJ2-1	TGTGCCAGCAGTGAGGCAGGGGGTAGTGGGCCTAATGAGCAGTTCTTC	CASSEAGGSGPNEQFF
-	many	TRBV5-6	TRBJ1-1	TGTGCCAGCAGGGGGAGGGGGATGAACACTGAAGCTTTCTTT	CASRGRGMNTEAFF
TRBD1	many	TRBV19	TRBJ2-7	TGTGCCAGTAGTAGGGGACAGGGGATCGAGCAGTACTTC	CASSRGQGIEQYF
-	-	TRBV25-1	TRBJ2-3	TGTGCCAGCAGTGAATGGGGGGATAGCACAGATACGCAGTATTTT	CASSEWGDSTDTQYF
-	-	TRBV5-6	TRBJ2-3	TGTACCAGCAGCTACCCTGGAGGCCCTGATACGCAGTATTTT	CTSSYPGGPDTQYF
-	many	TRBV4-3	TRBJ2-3	TGCGCCAGCAGCCCGACTATCTTGGGGGATACGCAGTATTTT	CASSPTILGDTQYF
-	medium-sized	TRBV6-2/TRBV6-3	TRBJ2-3	TGTGCCAGCAGTCCTTCAATCAGGCGGGAATCCACAGATACGCAGTATTTT	CASSPSIRRESTDTQYF
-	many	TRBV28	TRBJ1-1	TGTGCCAGCAGTTCAAACGGTTTGAAAGCTTTCTTT	CASSSNGLKAFF
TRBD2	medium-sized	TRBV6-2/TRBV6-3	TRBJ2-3	TGTGCCAGCAGTTACTTGGGCGGGAGTGGGACAGATACGCAGTATTTT	CASSYLGGSGTDTQYF
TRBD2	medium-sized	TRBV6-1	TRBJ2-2	TGTGCCAGCAGCCGGACTAGCGAGGCCGGGGAGCTGTTTTTT	CASSRTSEAGELFF
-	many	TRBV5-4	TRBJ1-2	TGTGCCAGCAGCTTGGAAGTGGGCTATGGCTACACCTTC	CASSLEVGYGYTF
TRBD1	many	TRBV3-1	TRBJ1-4	TGTGCCAGCAGCCTGGGACAGGGCAATGAAAAACTGTTTTTT	CASSLGQGNEKLFF
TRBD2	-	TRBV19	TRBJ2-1	TGTGCCAGTAGTATAGATGTGGGGAGACTAGCGGGATTGCCTCATGAGCAGTTCTTC	CASSIDVGRLAGLPHEQFF
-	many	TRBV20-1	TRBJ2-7	TGCAGTGCTAGAGAGACTAGCTCCTACGAGCAGTACTTC	CSARETSSYEQYF
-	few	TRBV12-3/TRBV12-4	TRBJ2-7	TGTGCCAGCAGTTTGAGGGGGGGCGGTGAGCAGTACTTC	CASSLRGGGEQYF
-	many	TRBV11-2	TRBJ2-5	TGTGCCAGCAGCTTAGATCCCCGACAGGTCGCGAGGGAGACCCAGTACTTC	CASSLDPRQVARETQYF
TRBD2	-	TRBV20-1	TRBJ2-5	TGCAGTGCTAGATCTACTAGCGGGCTACAAGAGACCCAATACTTC	CSARSTSGLQETQYF
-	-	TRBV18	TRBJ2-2	TGTGCCAGCTCACCACCAGGGGGCACCGGGGAGCTGTTTTTT	CASSPPGGTGELFF
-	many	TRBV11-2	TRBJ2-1	TGTGCCAGCAGCTTACGGACTACCGAGCAGTTCTTC	CASSLRTTEQFF
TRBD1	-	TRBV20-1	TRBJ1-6	TGCCGTGCTAGAGCAGGGGGAAGCGGTTCACCCCTCCACTTT	CRARAGGSGSPLHF
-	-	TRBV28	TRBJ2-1	TGTGCCAGCAGTTCTCTGTATCCTGGACCGCCGGCGGAAGAGCAGTTCTTC	CASSSLYPGPPAEEQFF
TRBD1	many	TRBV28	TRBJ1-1	TGTGCCAGCAGTTCAAGACCGACAGGGTCCAGATATATGAACACTGAAGCTTTCTTT	CASSSRPTGSRYMNTEAFF
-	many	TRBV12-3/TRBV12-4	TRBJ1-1	TGTGCCAGCAGCCTGAAAGGGATGCACACTGAAGCTTTCTTT	CASSLKGMHTEAFF
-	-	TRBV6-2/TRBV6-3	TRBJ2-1	TGTGCCAGCAGTTCCGGTTCTGGGACATCCTACAATGAGCAGTTCTTT	CASSSGSGTSYNEQFF
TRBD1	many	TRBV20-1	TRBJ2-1	TGCAGTGCTAGGGGACAGGGGGACCACAATGAGCAGTTCTTC	CSARGQGDHNEQFF
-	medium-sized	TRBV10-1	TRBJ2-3	TGCGCCAGCAGTGAGAGGGACGGAGGGGACACAGATACGCAGTATTTT	CASSERDGGDTDTQYF
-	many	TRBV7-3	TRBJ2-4	TGTGCCAGCAGCTTAGAGGATGGAAACATTCAGTACTTC	CASSLEDGNIQYF
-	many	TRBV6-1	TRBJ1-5	TGTGCCAGCAGTGAAGCGCTAGGCGAAGTTGGCAATCAGCCCCAGCATTTT	CASSEALGEVGNQPQHF
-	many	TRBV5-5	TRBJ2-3	TGTGCCAGCAGCGCATCGGTGGGCACAGATACGCAGTATTTT	CASSASVGTDTQYF
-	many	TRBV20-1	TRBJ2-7	TGCAGTGCTGCCCGAGCCTACGAGCAGTACTTC	CSAARAYEQYF
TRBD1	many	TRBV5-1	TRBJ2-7	TGCGCCAGCAGCTTGGAAGGCAGGGGGTTTTCCTACGAGCAGTACTTC	CASSLEGRGFSYEQYF
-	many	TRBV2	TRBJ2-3	TGTGCCAGCTCCCCCGGACCGGACCGCACAGATACGCAGTATTTT	CASSPGPDRTDTQYF
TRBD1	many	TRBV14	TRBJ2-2	TGTGCCAGCAGGGAAACCGGGACAGCTAACACCGGGGAGCTGTTTTTT	CASRETGTANTGELFF
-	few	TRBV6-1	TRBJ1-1	TGTGCCAGCAGTCCTCCCTGGACGTCGAACACTGAAGCTTTCTTT	CASSPPWTSNTEAFF
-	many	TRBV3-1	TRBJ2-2	TGTGCCAGCAGCCCACTACAGGGAATTGGCGGGGAGCTGTTTTTT	CASSPLQGIGGELFF
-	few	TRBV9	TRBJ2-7	TGTGCCAGCAGCGGGACGGGTTACGAGCAGTACTTC	CASSGTGYEQYF
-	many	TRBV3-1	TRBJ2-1	TGTGCCAGCAGCCCTCCCGGAAGAGGAGGGCTAGCGTCCTTGAATGAGCAGTTCTTC	CASSPPGRGGLASLNEQFF
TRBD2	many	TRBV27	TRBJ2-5	TGTGCCAGCAGTTTATGGGGCGGGAGCGGGGGTGAGACCCAGTACTTC	CASSLWGGSGGETQYF
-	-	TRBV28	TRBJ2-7	TGTGCCAGCAGCCTCGGCCTGGGAATGAGCTACGAGCAGTACTTC	CASSLGLGMSYEQYF
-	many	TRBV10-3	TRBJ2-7	TGTGCCATCAGTGGACGAGACTCCTACGAGCAGTACTTC	CAISGRDSYEQYF
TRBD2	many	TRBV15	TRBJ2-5	TGTGCCACCAGCAGCCGACTAGCGGGAGGAGAGACCCAGTACTTC	CATSSRLAGGETQYF
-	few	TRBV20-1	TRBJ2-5	TGCAGTGCTAGAGACCCGGGGGAGACCCAGTACTTC	CSARDPGETQYF
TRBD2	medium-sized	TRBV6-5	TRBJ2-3	TGTGCCAGCAGTTATACTAGCGGGAGTGATACGCAGTATTTT	CASSYTSGSDTQYF
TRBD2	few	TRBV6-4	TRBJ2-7	TGTGCCAGCAGAGCCGACAAAGATACTAGCGGGAGAGTGAACGAGCAGTACTTC	CASRADKDTSGRVNEQYF
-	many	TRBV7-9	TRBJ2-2	TGTGCCAGCTCTCCGGGGGAGCCCCACGGGGAGCTGTTTTTT	CASSPGEPHGELFF
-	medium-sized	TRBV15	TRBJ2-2	TGTGCCACCAGCAGAGACCCAGCGGGTCCCGGGGAGCTGTTTTTT	CATSRDPAGPGELFF